Following are 13 T cell receptor beta chains from one sample sequenced in a study of beta chain features in type 1 diabetes. Expressed TCRB transcripts got sequenced, as all isolated RNA was reverse transcribed. Here immunoSEQ multiplex PCR was the method, and the copy in TCRdb shows in-frame clones only, minus some. There are 350,000 to 400,000 clones in the sample; over 13% occur only once, and 0.019% lies in the top ten. The sequenced material came from naive CD4+ T cells from blood. The receptor set was obtained from a woman aged 18-29 years in good health.

This clone was observed a few times. The rearrangement uses TRBV7-2 and TRBJ2-7, with TRBD1 identical over 9 bases. V trimming: 10 bases; J trimming: 3 bases; junction bases outside the gene matches: 10. CDR1 and CDR2 (germline): SGHTA, FQGNSA. The CDR3 length is 14 residues. The DNA for the CDR3 is TGTGCCACCAGAGGACAGGGGTCGTTCTACGAGCAGTACTTC. This gives the protein CATRGQGSFYEQYF. The full variable domain, with the rest looked up from reference TRBV7-2 and TRBJ2-7, is GAGVSQSPSNKVTEKGKDVELRCDPISGHTALYWYRQSLGQGLEFLIYFQGNSAPDKSGLPSDRFSAERTGGSVSTLTIQRTQQEDSAVYLCATRGQGSFYEQYFGPGTRLTVT.

This rearrangement joins TRBV7-9 to TRBJ2-3, with 8 bases aligning to TRBD1. V gave up 5 bases and J gave up 8 bases; unmatched junction bases: 15. CDR1 and CDR2 (germline): SEHNR, FQNEAQ (reference sequence). CDR3 length equals 16 residues. Here the CDR3 reads CASSPLTGDRRFTQYF. DNA for the CDR3: TGTGCCAGCAGCCCGTTGACAGGGGATCGGCGTTTTACGCAGTATTTT.

This clone turned up a few times. This chain joins TRBV13 and TRBJ2-1, with 11 nucleotides matching TRBD2. Germline CDR1 reads PRHDT; CDR2 reads FYEKMQ (reference sequence). The CDR3 is 17 residues long. Trimming removed 3 bases from V and 1 base from J; junction bases left unmatched: 5. In DNA form, the CDR3 reads TGTGCCAGCAGCTTTTTAGCGGGAGGGCGGTCCTACAATGAGCAGTTCTTC. Translated: CASSFLAGGRSYNEQFF.

There are a few counts of this clone. The chain is built from TRBV28 and TRBJ2-7; 8 bases are a match to TRBD1. Germline CDR1 and CDR2: MDHEN and SYDVKM. V shed 4 bases and J 2 bases; nucleotides not matched to a gene: 4. CDR3 length equals 14 residues. The CDR3 region has the DNA TGTGCCAGCAGTTCGGGACAGGATCCCTACGAGCAGTACTTC. Its translation is CASSSGQDPYEQYF.

This clone was picked up a small number of times. This chain connects TRBV7-9 to TRBJ1-1; D remains ambiguous. The germline V and J ends were trimmed by 1 base and 6 bases, with 6 bases remaining between them. Per the germline V gene, CDR1 is SEHNR and CDR2 is FQNEAQ (reference sequence). The CDR3 is made up of 12 amino acids. Here the CDR3 DNA reads TGTGCCAGCAGCTTAGTGGCCTCTGAAGCTTTCTTT. This sequence encodes CASSLVASEAFF.

The genes are TRBV19 and TRBJ2-7; 12 positions agree with TRBD2. CDR1 LNHDA and CDR2 SQIVND come from the germline V gene (reference sequence). J lost 3 bases, V lost 3 bases, and 6 bases had no gene match. This CDR3 spans 16 amino acids. CDR3 protein: CASSITTSGSFYEQYF. The CDR3 DNA reads TGTGCCAGTAGTATCACGACTAGCGGGAGTTTCTACGAGCAGTACTTC. Looking up the rest from reference TRBV19 and TRBJ2-7 gives the full variable domain: DGGITQSPKYLFRKEGQNVTLSCEQNLNHDAMYWYRQDPGQGLRLIYYSQIVNDFQKGDIAEGYSVSREKKESFPLTVTSAQKNPTAFYLCASSITTSGSFYEQYFGPGTRLTVT.

The chain joins TRBV5-1 to TRBJ2-7; no clear D gene. The CDR3 is 13 amino acids. V lost 3 bases, J lost 2 bases, and 9 bases lay in between. Germline CDR1 is SGHRS and CDR2 is YFSETQ. The CDR3 spells CASSYDIPYEQYF. The CDR3, as DNA: TGCGCCAGCAGCTACGACATCCCCTACGAGCAGTACTTC.

The V and J genes are TRBV7-9 and TRBJ2-1; 13 bases are a match to TRBD2. V lost 5 bases to trimming and J lost 5 bases; unmatched junction nucleotides: 6. This CDR3 comprises 16 residues. Germline V gives CDR1 SEHNR, CDR2 FQNEAQ (reference sequence). The CDR3: CASSPGLAGSDNEQFF. Written as DNA, the CDR3 is TGTGCCAGCAGCCCGGGACTAGCGGGATCTGACAATGAGCAGTTCTTC. The full variable domain, in which reference TRBV7-9 and TRBJ2-1 provide the parts outside the CDR3, is DTGVSQNPRHKITKRGQNVTFRCDPISEHNRLYWYRQTLGQGPEFLTYFQNEAQLEKSRLLSDRFSAERPKGSFSTLEIQRTEQGDSAMYLCASSPGLAGSDNEQFFGPGTRLTVL.

The V and J genes are TRBV7-9 and TRBJ2-7; 9 bases are a match to TRBD2. The J segment lost 5 bases and the V segment lost 5 bases, leaving 13 bases of the junction unmatched. Germline values: CDR1 SEHNR, CDR2 FQNEAQ (reference sequence). The CDR3 runs 16 residues. The CDR3 nucleotides are TGTGCCAGCAGCGAGAATCCGGGACTAGCTAAGGACGAGCAGTACTTC. Amino acids: CASSENPGLAKDEQYF.

This clone was counted between two and nine times. J is TRBJ1-2 and V is TRBV19, with TRBD1 identical over 9 bases. The CDR3 sequence is 13 residues long. In germline, CDR1 is LNHDA, CDR2 SQIVND (reference sequence). After removal of 7 bases from V and 6 bases from J, the junction contained 6 bases not matched to a gene. The CDR3 DNA is TGTGCCAGTACCTCGGACAGGGGAGATGGCTACACCTTC. Protein sequence: CASTSDRGDGYTF.

V and J are TRBV29-1 and TRBJ2-2; the match to TRBD2 covers 12 bases. V gave up 6 bases and J gave up 2 bases; unmatched junction bases: 7. The CDR3 runs to 16 residues. From germline, CDR1 is SQVTM and CDR2 ANQGSEA. The CDR3 loop is CSVVTSGRLNTGELFF. Here the CDR3 DNA reads TGCAGCGTAGTGACTAGCGGGAGACTAAACACCGGGGAGCTGTTTTTT.

This clone has only a few counts. The gene calls are TRBV19 and TRBJ2-2; TRBD1 might be the D (6 bases). The CDR3 covers 16 residues. Trimming pared 7 bases from V and 2 bases from J, leaving 17 bases between. The germline V gene encodes CDR1 LNHDA and CDR2 SQIVND (reference sequence). CDR3 sequence reads: CASTPRTGRNTGELFF. CDR3 DNA: TGTGCCAGTACCCCGCGTACAGGGCGAAACACCGGGGAGCTGTTTTTT.

This clone turned up a few times. V is TRBV27 and J is TRBJ1-4, with D tentatively TRBD1 (5 bases). CDR3 length: 14 amino acids. V was cut by 2 bases and J by 3 bases, with 7 bases left in between. Looked up from germline, CDR1 is MNHEY and CDR2 is SMNVEV (reference sequence). Here the CDR3 reads CASSLLGPNEKLFF. The CDR3 nucleotides are TGTGCCAGCAGTTTACTGGGGCCTAATGAAAAACTGTTTTTT.